Below are 21 T cell receptor beta chains sequenced from a single sample in a study of blood T cell repertoires in COVID-19. Repertoires were generated with immunoSEQ multiplex PCR, while TCRdb's copy carries only in-frame clones and drops some. Among a few hundred thousand clones listed, about 85% were seen once. Sequenced: peripheral blood. The receptors here all came from a woman under 30 with acute or convalescent COVID-19.

CDR3 sequence: CASSLAKASVNNSPLHF. CDR3 DNA: TGCGCCAGCAGCTTGGCCAAGGCCAGCGTTAACAATTCACCCCTCCACTTT. This rearrangement joins TRBV5-1 to TRBJ1-6; D is uncertain. This CDR3 spans 17 amino acids. V was pared by 0 bases and J by 7 bases, with 17 bases between. Germline CDR1 and CDR2: SGHRS and YFSETQ.

This clone has a handful of counts. The chain employs TRBV5-4 and TRBJ1-2, with 7 bases fitting TRBD1. Germline CDR1 SGHNT, CDR2 YYREEE (reference sequence). J lost 4 bases, V lost 3 bases, and 6 bases had no gene match. There are 14 residues in the CDR3. CDR3 in DNA: TGTGCCAGCAGCTCCGGGACAGTACCCTATGGCTACACCTTC. Translating gives CASSSGTVPYGYTF.

The rearrangement uses TRBV13 and TRBJ1-5; 9 bases are a match to TRBD1. The CDR3 extends over 13 amino acids. The V gene end was trimmed by 4 bases and the J gene end by 6 bases; junction bases not matched to a gene: 1. The germline V gene has CDR1 PRHDT and CDR2 FYEKMQ (reference sequence). The CDR3 nucleotides are TGTGCCAGCAGCTCGGACAGGGGTCAGCCCCAGCATTTT. Translation: CASSSDRGQPQHF.

This clone showed up just a few times. J is TRBJ2-7 and V is TRBV7-9; D is undetermined. V shed 2 bases and J shed 5 bases, with 10 bases lying between them. Looked up from germline, CDR1 is SEHNR and CDR2 is FQNEAQ (reference sequence). CDR3 length: 13 amino acids. CDR3 region: CASSLRESHEQYF. The CDR3 region has the DNA TGTGCCAGCAGCTTAAGAGAAAGCCACGAGCAGTACTTC.

The V call is TRBV7-9, the J call TRBJ1-4; D not resolved. Germline V gene sequence: CDR1 SEHNR, CDR2 FQNEAQ (reference sequence). Trimming took 5 bases from V and 7 from J, leaving 5 bases between them. The CDR3 contains 11 residues. The CDR3 spells CASSPREKLFF. Written as DNA, the CDR3 is TGTGCCAGCAGCCCCCGTGAAAAACTGTTTTTT.

This rearrangement joins TRBV4-1 to TRBJ2-7; no firm D call. This CDR3 has 14 residues. The V gene lost 0 bases and the J gene lost 2 bases, with 8 bases spanning the gap. Per the germline V gene, CDR1 is MGHRA and CDR2 is YSYEKL. The DNA of the CDR3 is TGCGCCAGCAGCCAAGATACAGAAACCTACGAGCAGTACTTC. Translating it yields CASSQDTETYEQYF.

V is TRBV10-3 and J is TRBJ1-5; TRBD1 agrees at 10 bases. The V gene end was trimmed by 10 bases and the J gene end by 3 bases; junction bases not matched to a gene: 6. This CDR3 region has 14 residues. In germline, CDR1 is ENHRY, CDR2 SYGVKD. CDR3 in DNA: TGTGCCACGGGGGGGACAGGGGTCAATCAGCCCCAGCATTTT. Protein product: CATGGTGVNQPQHF.

The CDR3: CAISAHGQVKQPQHF. CDR3 sequence (DNA): TGTGCCATCAGTGCCCACGGACAGGTTAAACAGCCCCAGCATTTT. This chain links TRBV10-3 with TRBJ1-5; TRBD1 matches at 7 bases. J lost 7 bases, V lost 4 bases, and 10 bases had no gene match. The germline CDR1 and CDR2 sequences are ENHRY and SYGVKD. The CDR3 length is 15 residues.

V usage is TRBV4-1 and J usage is TRBJ1-2, with 7 nucleotides matching TRBD1. Germline V gene sequence: CDR1 MGHRA, CDR2 YSYEKL. The J segment lost 3 bases and the V segment lost 4 bases, leaving 11 bases of the junction unmatched. CDR3 size: 16 residues. The CDR3 DNA reads as TGCGCCAGCAGCCGCTCAAGTGGACAGGCTCACTATGGCTACACCTTC. Translating gives CASSRSSGQAHYGYTF.

This sequence joins TRBV5-1 and TRBJ2-7; TRBD1 matches at 9 bases. Looked up from germline, CDR1 is SGHRS and CDR2 is YFSETQ. V shed 4 bases and J 5 bases; nucleotides not matched to a gene: 7. The CDR3 is made up of 14 amino acids. The CDR3 sequence: CASSVDRGSNEQYF. CDR3 in DNA: TGCGCCAGCAGCGTGGACAGGGGAAGCAACGAGCAGTACTTC.

This chain joins TRBV7-6 and TRBJ1-1; unclear D gene. The CDR3 sequence is 11 residues long. Germline values: CDR1 SGHVS, CDR2 FNYEAQ. Trimming took 5 bases from V and 7 from J, leaving 8 bases between them. The CDR3 loop is CASSPQREAFF. DNA for the CDR3: TGTGCCAGCAGCCCCCAGCGTGAAGCTTTCTTT.

This chain links TRBV29-1 with TRBJ1-1; tentative D call: TRBD1 (5 bases). Trimming removed 2 bases at V and 6 bases at J, with 7 bases between. Germline V gene data show CDR1 as SQVTM and CDR2 as ANQGSEA. The CDR3 runs 11 residues. The CDR3 loop is CSVESRAEAFF. The CDR3 DNA is TGCAGCGTTGAAAGCAGGGCTGAAGCTTTCTTT.

The CDR3 sequence is CASAIGTITFF. The CDR3 DNA follows: TGTGCCAGCGCTATCGGGACAATAACTTTCTTT. The chain is built from TRBV2 and TRBJ1-1; tentative D call: TRBD1 (6 bases). Germline CDR1 reads SNHLY; CDR2 reads FYNNEI. The CDR3 has 11 amino acids. The V and J ends lost 8 bases and 12 bases respectively, with 16 bases between them.

The V call is TRBV29-1, the J call TRBJ2-1; unclear D gene. The length of the CDR3 is 11 residues. Germline values: CDR1 SQVTM, CDR2 ANQGSEA. The ends were cut back, 4 bases at V and 6 bases at J, with 7 bases in the middle. The CDR3 DNA is TGCAGCGTTGGGGCCCCCAATGAGCAGTTCTTC. Amino acid sequence: CSVGAPNEQFF.

This rearrangement joins TRBV19 to TRBJ2-2; 8 positions match TRBD1. The CDR3 is made up of 17 amino acids. In germline, CDR1 is LNHDA, CDR2 SQIVND (reference sequence). V trimming: 3 bases; J trimming: 2 bases; junction bases outside the gene matches: 8. CDR3 loop: CASSISQQGDNTGELFF. CDR3 nucleotides: TGTGCCAGTAGTATCTCCCAACAGGGGGACAACACCGGGGAGCTGTTTTTT.

The CDR3 spells CASSESRFQPQHF. The CDR3 DNA reads as TGCGCCAGCAGTGAGTCCAGGTTTCAGCCCCAGCATTTT. This chain joins TRBV10-1 and TRBJ1-5; no clear D gene. The CDR3 runs 13 residues. V was trimmed by 0 bases and J by 6 bases, leaving 6 bases between them. Germline lookup yields CDR1 WNHNN and CDR2 SYGVQD (reference sequence).

The chain links TRBV2 to TRBJ2-7, with a weak D call TRBD1 (6 bases). The CDR3 contains 14 residues. Looked up from germline, CDR1 is SNHLY and CDR2 is FYNNEI. V shed 4 bases and J shed 0 bases, with 10 bases lying between them. Here the CDR3 DNA reads TGTGCCAGCAGTGGGGGACATAGCTCCTACGAGCAGTACTTC. Translated: CASSGGHSSYEQYF.

This chain uses TRBV18 with TRBJ1-1; possibly TRBD1 for D (6 bases). This CDR3 comprises 16 residues. The germline V gene encodes CDR1 KGHSH and CDR2 LQKENI. The ends were cut back, 3 bases at V and 0 bases at J, with 14 bases in the middle. In nucleotides, the CDR3 is TGTGCCAGCTCACCCTTCTCAGGGGAGATGAACACTGAAGCTTTCTTT. It is translated as CASSPFSGEMNTEAFF.

V usage is TRBV9 and J usage is TRBJ1-3; D gene uncertain. CDR1 SGDLS and CDR2 YYNGEE come from the germline V gene. V was trimmed by 3 bases and J by 4 bases, leaving 14 bases between them. This CDR3 contains 15 residues. CDR3 coding DNA: TGTGCCAGCAGCGCCCTGATGGGCGCGGGAAACACCATATATTTT. Its translation: CASSALMGAGNTIYF.

V usage is TRBV5-1 and J usage is TRBJ1-6; D may be TRBD1 (5 bases). This CDR3 spans 17 amino acids. The V gene lost 0 bases and the J gene lost 0 bases, with 10 bases spanning the gap. Per the germline V gene, CDR1 is SGHRS and CDR2 is YFSETQ. The CDR3 nucleotides read TGCGCCAGCAGCTTGGAGGGGAGGGTCTCCTATAATTCACCCCTCCACTTT. Encoded protein: CASSLEGRVSYNSPLHF.

This clone has a single count. The chain joins TRBV28 to TRBJ1-3; D remains unclear. The CDR3 spans 11 residues. Germline-derived CDR1 and CDR2 are MDHEN and SYDVKM. With 6 bases removed from V and 5 bases from J, the gap between germline ends came to 5 bases. The CDR3 is CASSKRNTIYF. The CDR3 DNA is TGTGCCAGCAGCAAAAGAAACACCATATATTTT. Using reference TRBV28 and TRBJ1-3 for the parts outside the CDR3, the full variable domain is DVKVTQSSRYLVKRTGEKVFLECVQDMDHENMFWYRQDPGLGLRLIYFSYDVKMKEKGDIPEGYSVSREKKERFSLILESASTNQTSMYLCASSKRNTIYFGEGSWLTVV.